Listed here are 13 T cell receptor beta chains from one sample, sequenced in a study of cytomegalovirus exposure and HLA in healthy donors. This PCR relied on a set of 60 Vbeta primers and 13 Jbeta primers. Data came from immunoSEQ multiplex PCR; TCRdb stores just in-frame clones and leaves some out. This table has some 92,000 clones, over 70% appearing once. Sequenced material: PBMCs. The origin of the receptors is a man younger than 35 in good health and CMV-seropositive.

This chain connects TRBV13 to TRBJ1-5; D not certain. The germline V and J ends were trimmed by 3 bases and 4 bases, with 4 bases remaining between them. The CDR3 sequence is 12 residues long. The V gene's germline CDR1 is PRHDT and CDR2 FYEKMQ (reference sequence). The CDR3 sequence is CASSFGNQPQHF. In DNA form, the CDR3 reads TGTGCCAGCAGCTTCGGTAATCAGCCCCAGCATTTT. Combining the CDR3 with reference TRBV13 and TRBJ1-5 gives the whole variable domain AAGVIQSPRHLIKEKRETATLKCYPIPRHDTVYWYQQGPGQDPQFLISFYEKMQSDKGSIPDRFSAQQFSDYHSELNMSSLELGDSALYFCASSFGNQPQHFGDGTRLSIL.

The chain links TRBV5-6 to TRBJ2-5, with TRBD1 identical over 7 bases. Germline V gives CDR1 SGHDT, CDR2 YYEEEE. V dropped 2 bases and J dropped 3; count of bases not matched to a gene: 4. This CDR3 contains 14 residues. The CDR3, as DNA: TGTGCCAGCAGCTTTTTTGGACAGGAAGAGACCCAGTACTTC. Translating gives CASSFFGQEETQYF.

V usage is TRBV4-1 and J usage is TRBJ1-6; D gene ambiguous. V dropped 1 base and J dropped 7 bases, with 2 bases sitting between them. There are 12 residues in the CDR3. The germline CDR1 and CDR2 sequences are MGHRA and YSYEKL. The CDR3 reads CASSQVNSPLHF. CDR3 coding DNA: TGCGCCAGCAGCCAAGTAAATTCACCCCTCCACTTT.

V gene TRBV28 combines with J gene TRBJ1-1; no clear D. The CDR3 length is 12 residues. Germline CDR1 is MDHEN and CDR2 is SYDVKM. V lost 6 bases and J 7 bases, leaving 12 bases between the germline ends. CDR3 region: CASSSLALEAFF. The CDR3 DNA reads as TGTGCCAGCAGCTCCTTAGCGCTTGAAGCTTTCTTT.

The chain links TRBV6-5 to TRBJ1-1, with D perhaps TRBD1 (5 bases). Germline V gene data show CDR1 as MNHEY and CDR2 as SVGAGI. Trimming stripped 7 bases from V and 6 bases from J, with 18 bases between. This CDR3 is built from 14 residues. The CDR3 sequence is CASIPAGLGAEAFF. DNA for the CDR3: TGTGCCAGCATTCCTGCAGGGCTAGGCGCTGAAGCTTTCTTT.

The sample holds a few counts of this clone. The chain employs TRBV25-1 and TRBJ1-1; tentatively, D is TRBD1 (6 bases). The ends were cut back, 7 bases at V and 0 bases at J, with 12 bases in the middle. The germline gives CDR1 MGHDK, CDR2 SYGVNS. This CDR3 spans 14 amino acids. This CDR3 is CASKGHRVNTEAFF. As DNA, the CDR3 is TGTGCCAGCAAAGGTCACAGGGTGAACACTGAAGCTTTCTTT.

This chain joins TRBV6-1 and TRBJ1-1; 10 nucleotides match TRBD1. V gave up 6 bases and J gave up 7 bases; unmatched junction bases: 8. The CDR3 contains 14 residues. The germline gives CDR1 MNHNS, CDR2 SASEGT. DNA for the CDR3: TGTGCCAGCAGCCCAGGGGACAGGGGATATGAAGCTTTCTTT. It yields the protein CASSPGDRGYEAFF.

Concerning this clone: Other DNA sequences within the sample encode an identical CDR3. This sequence joins TRBV5-6 and TRBJ1-2; unclear D gene. CDR3 length equals 14 residues. Between the trimmed V and J ends, which lost 2 bases and 6 bases, there was a span of 14 bases. Germline CDR1 is SGHDT and CDR2 is YYEEEE. The CDR3 nucleotides are TGTGCCAGCAGCTTTTTTCAAGGGAGGGATGGCTACACCTTC. This encodes CASSFFQGRDGYTF.

The J gene is TRBJ2-7, the V gene TRBV7-8, with D perhaps matching TRBD1 (7 bases). V was shortened by 5 bases and J by 1 base, with 15 bases between the two germline ends. Germline V lookup: CDR1 SGHVS, CDR2 FQNEAQ. The CDR3 runs 15 residues. CDR3 nucleotides: TGTGCCAGCAGCCCCTGGGCAGGGGGGTCCTACGAGCAGTACTTC. As protein: CASSPWAGGSYEQYF.

The chain links TRBV5-6 to TRBJ2-5; D is possibly TRBD1 (6 bases). V lost 1 base, J lost 5 bases, and 12 bases lay in between. Germline loops: CDR1 SGHDT, CDR2 YYEEEE. There are 14 residues in the CDR3. CDR3 protein: CASSLYGGLETQYF. The CDR3 DNA is TGTGCCAGCAGCTTGTATGGGGGCTTGGAGACCCAGTACTTC.

The rearrangement uses TRBV27 and TRBJ2-5, with 13 bases identical to TRBD2. V shed 7 bases, J shed 4 bases, and the junction held 15 bases outside the gene matches. This CDR3 is built from 18 residues. Germline lookup yields CDR1 MNHEY and CDR2 SMNVEV (reference sequence). CDR3 sequence reads: CASKGTVLAGGALETQYF. The CDR3 coding sequence is TGTGCCAGCAAAGGGACAGTACTAGCGGGGGGGGCCCTAGAGACCCAGTACTTC.

V is TRBV27 and J is TRBJ1-1, with 7 bases matching TRBD1. CDR1 is MNHEY and CDR2 is SMNVEV in the germline V gene (reference sequence). This CDR3 comprises 15 residues. Unmatched junction bases numbered 6, after V lost 4 bases and J lost 1 base. The DNA for the CDR3 is TGTGCCAGCAGTTGGAGCAGGACAGGGAACACTGAAGCTTTCTTT. As protein: CASSWSRTGNTEAFF.

The J gene is TRBJ2-3, the V gene TRBV14; TRBD2 matches at 8 bases. V lost 5 bases and J lost 1; bases outside the gene matches: 8. The germline V gene encodes CDR1 SGHDN and CDR2 FVKESK. CDR3 length: 16 residues. CDR3 in amino acids: CASSRSGGPRTDTQYF. The CDR3 DNA reads as TGTGCCAGCAGCAGAAGCGGGGGACCCCGCACAGATACGCAGTATTTT.